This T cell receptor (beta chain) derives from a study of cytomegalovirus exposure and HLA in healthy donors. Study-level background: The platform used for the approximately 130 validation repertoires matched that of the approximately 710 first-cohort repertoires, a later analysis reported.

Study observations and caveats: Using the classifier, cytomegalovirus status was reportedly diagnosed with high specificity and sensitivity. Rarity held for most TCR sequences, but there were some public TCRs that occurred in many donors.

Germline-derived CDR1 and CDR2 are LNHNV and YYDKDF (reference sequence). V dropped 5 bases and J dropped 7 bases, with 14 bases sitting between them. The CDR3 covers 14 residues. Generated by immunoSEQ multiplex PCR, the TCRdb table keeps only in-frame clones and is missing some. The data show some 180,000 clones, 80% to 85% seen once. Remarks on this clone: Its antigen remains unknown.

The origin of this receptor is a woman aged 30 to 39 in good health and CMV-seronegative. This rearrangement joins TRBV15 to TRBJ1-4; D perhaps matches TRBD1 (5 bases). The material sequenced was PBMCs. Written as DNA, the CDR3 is TGTGCCACCAGCCCCGGGGGTTCGGTTGAAAAACTGTTTTTT. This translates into CATSPGGSVEKLFF. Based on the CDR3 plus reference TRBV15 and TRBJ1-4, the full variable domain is DAMVIQNPRYQVTQFGKPVTLSCSQTLNHNVMYWYQQKSSQAPKLLFHYYDKDFNNEADTPDNFQSRRPNTSFCFLDIRSPGLGDTAMYLCATSPGGSVEKLFFGSGTQLSVL.